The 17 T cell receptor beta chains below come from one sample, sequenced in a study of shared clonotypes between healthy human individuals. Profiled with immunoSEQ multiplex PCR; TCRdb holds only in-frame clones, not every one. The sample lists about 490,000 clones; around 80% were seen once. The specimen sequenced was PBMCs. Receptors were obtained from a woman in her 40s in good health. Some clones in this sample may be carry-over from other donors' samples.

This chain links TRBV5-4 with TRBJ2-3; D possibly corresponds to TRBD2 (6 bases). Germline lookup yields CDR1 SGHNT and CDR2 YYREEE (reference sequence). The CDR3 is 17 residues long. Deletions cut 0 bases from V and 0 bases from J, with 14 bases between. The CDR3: CASSLGPGTPSTDTQYF. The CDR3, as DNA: TGTGCCAGCAGCTTGGGGCCGGGGACTCCAAGCACAGATACGCAGTATTTT.

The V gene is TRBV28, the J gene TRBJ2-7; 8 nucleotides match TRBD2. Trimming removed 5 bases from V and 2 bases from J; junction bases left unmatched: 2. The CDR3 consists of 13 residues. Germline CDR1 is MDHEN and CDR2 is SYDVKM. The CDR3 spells CASSSGSAYEQYF. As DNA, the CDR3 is TGTGCCAGCAGTAGCGGGAGTGCCTACGAGCAGTACTTC. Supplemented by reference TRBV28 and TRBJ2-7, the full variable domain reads DVKVTQSSRYLVKRTGEKVFLECVQDMDHENMFWYRQDPGLGLRLIYFSYDVKMKEKGDIPEGYSVSREKKERFSLILESASTNQTSMYLCASSSGSAYEQYFGPGTRLTVT.

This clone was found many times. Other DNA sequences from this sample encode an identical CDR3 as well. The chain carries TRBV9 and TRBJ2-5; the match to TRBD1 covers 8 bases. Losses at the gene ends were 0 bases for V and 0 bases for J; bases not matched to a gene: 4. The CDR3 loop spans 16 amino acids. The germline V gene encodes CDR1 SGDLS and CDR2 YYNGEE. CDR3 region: CASSVGTGKHQETQYF. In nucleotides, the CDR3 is TGTGCCAGCAGCGTAGGGACAGGGAAACACCAAGAGACCCAGTACTTC. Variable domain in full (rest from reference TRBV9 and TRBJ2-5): DSGVTQTPKHLITATGQRVTLRCSPRSGDLSVYWYQQSLDQGLQFLIQYYNGEERAKGNILERFSAQQFPDLHSELNLSSLELGDSALYFCASSVGTGKHQETQYFGPGTRLLVL.

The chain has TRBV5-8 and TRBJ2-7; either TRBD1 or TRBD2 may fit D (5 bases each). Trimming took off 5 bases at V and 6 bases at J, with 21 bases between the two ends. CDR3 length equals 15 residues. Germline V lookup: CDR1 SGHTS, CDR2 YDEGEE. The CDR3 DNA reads TGTGCCAGCAGGGCCCTCGGGACCCCCCGTTTCGAGCAGTACTTC. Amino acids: CASRALGTPRFEQYF.

The CDR3 here is CASAWGRDPSTGELFF. The DNA for the CDR3 is TGTGCCAGCGCGTGGGGTAGGGATCCGAGCACCGGGGAGCTGTTTTTT. The chain has TRBV9 and TRBJ2-2; no definite D call. Trimming left V 7 bases short and J 4 bases short, with 20 bases between. Germline CDR1 is SGDLS and CDR2 is YYNGEE. The CDR3 consists of 16 residues.

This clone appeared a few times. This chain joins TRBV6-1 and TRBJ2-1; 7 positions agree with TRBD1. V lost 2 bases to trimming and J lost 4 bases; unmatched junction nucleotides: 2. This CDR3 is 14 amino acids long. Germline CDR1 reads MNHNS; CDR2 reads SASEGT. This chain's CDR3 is CASSEMDRYNEQFF. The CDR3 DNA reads TGTGCCAGCAGTGAAATGGACAGGTACAATGAGCAGTTCTTC.

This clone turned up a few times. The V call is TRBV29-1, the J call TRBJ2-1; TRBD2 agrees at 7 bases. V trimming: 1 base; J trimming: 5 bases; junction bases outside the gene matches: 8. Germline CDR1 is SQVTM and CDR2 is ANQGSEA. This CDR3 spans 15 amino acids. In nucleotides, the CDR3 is TGCAGCGTTGAAGTGTGGGCGGGAGAAGACAATGAGCAGTTCTTC. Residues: CSVEVWAGEDNEQFF.

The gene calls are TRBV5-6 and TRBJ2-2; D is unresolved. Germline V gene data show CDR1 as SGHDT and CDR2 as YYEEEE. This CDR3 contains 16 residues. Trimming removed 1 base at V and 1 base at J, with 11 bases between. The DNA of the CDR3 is TGTGCCAGCAGCTTGTGGGGTTTGGGGAACACCGGGGAGCTGTTTTTT. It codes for CASSLWGLGNTGELFF.

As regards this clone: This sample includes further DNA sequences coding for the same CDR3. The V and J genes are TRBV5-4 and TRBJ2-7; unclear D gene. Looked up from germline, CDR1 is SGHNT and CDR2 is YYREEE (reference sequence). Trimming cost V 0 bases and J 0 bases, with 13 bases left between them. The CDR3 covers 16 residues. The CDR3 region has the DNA TGTGCCAGCAGCTTGGGTGGCGGTCGAAGCTCCTACGAGCAGTACTTC. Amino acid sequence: CASSLGGGRSSYEQYF.

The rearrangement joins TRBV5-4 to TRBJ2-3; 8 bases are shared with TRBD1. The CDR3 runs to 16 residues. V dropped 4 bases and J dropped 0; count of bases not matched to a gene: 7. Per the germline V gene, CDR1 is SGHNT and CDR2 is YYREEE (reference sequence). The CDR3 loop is CASSPARTGSTDTQYF. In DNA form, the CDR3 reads TGTGCCAGCAGCCCGGCCCGGACAGGGAGCACAGATACGCAGTATTTT.

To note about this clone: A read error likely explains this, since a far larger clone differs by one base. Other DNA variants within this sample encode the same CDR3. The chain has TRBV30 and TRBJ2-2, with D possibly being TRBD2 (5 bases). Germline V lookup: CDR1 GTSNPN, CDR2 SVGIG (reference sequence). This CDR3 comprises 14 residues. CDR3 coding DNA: TGTGCCTGGAGTCGGGTAGGGTTGTACGGGGAGTTGTTTTTT. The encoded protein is CAWSRVGLYGELFF.

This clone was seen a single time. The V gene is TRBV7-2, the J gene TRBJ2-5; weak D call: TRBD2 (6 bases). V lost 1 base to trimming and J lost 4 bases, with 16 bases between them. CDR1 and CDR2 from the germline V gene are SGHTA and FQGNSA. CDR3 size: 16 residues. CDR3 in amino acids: CASSLDVGAGLETQYF. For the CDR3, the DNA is TGTGCCAGCAGCTTAGACGTGGGAGCGGGTTTAGAGACCCAGTACTTC.

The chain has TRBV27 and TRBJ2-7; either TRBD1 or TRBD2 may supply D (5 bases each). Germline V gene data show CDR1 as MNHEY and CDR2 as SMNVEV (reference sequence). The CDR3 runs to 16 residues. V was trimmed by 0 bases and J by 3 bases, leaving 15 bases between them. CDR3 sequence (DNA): TGTGCCAGCAGTTTATCGCGGCGAGGGACCGTCTACGAGCAGTACTTC. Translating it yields CASSLSRRGTVYEQYF.

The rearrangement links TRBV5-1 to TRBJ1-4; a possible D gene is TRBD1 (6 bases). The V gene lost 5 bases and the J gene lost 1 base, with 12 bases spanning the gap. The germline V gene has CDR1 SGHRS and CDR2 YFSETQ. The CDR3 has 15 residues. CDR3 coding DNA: TGCGCCAGCAGAGCGAGGACAGTAACTAATGAAAAACTGTTTTTT. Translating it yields CASRARTVTNEKLFF.

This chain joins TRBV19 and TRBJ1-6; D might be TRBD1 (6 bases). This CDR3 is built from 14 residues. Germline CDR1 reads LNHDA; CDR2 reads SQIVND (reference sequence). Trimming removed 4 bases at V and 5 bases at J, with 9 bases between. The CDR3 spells CASSRTANNSPLHF. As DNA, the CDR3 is TGTGCCAGTAGTAGGACAGCGAATAATTCACCCCTCCACTTT.

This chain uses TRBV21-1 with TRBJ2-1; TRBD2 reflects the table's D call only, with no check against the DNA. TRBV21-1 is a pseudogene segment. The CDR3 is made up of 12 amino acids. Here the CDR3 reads CASSKNPGEQFF. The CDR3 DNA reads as TGTGCCAGCAGCAAAAACCCGGGGGAGCAGTTCTTC.

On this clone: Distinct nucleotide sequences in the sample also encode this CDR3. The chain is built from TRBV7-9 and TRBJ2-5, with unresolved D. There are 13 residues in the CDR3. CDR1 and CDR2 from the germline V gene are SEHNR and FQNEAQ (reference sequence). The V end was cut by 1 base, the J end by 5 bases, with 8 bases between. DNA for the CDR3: TGTGCCAGCAGCTTAGTCGGCGGTGAGACCCAGTACTTC. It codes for CASSLVGGETQYF.